This T cell receptor (beta chain) comes out of a study of shared T cell receptors in the human thymus. Clones were read by immunoSEQ multiplex PCR, and TCRdb kept only the in-frame ones, dropping some. Here the sample spans about 400,000 clones, just under 95% being singletons. The sequence came from a human donor. The sample was thymocytes.

CDR3 sequence: CASSYGTGLLNTEAFF. The CDR3 DNA sequence: TGTGCCAGCAGTTACGGGACAGGGCTGTTGAACACTGAAGCTTTCTTT. The chain employs TRBV6-5 and TRBJ1-1, with 9 bases aligning to TRBD1. With V trimmed by 2 bases and J by 0 bases, 4 bases remained unmatched. There are 16 residues in the CDR3. Per the germline V gene, CDR1 is MNHEY and CDR2 is SVGAGI.